The clone carrying this TCR beta chain has only one observation. Within the sample, other DNA sequences also encode this same CDR3. Sequenced by immunoSEQ multiplex PCR; TCRdb stores in-frame clones only, minus some. This sample carries around 240,000 clones, around 93% of them seen once, and the ten largest clones take 0.95% to 1.5%. Participant ages covered about 18 to 90 years across some 25 US areas. Each participant's cohort was designated according to participant-reported clinical history. These data come from a study of blood T cell repertoires in COVID-19. Overall study: T cells, B-cell-depleted T cells, or PBMCs supplied cDNA or gDNA.

The V and J ends lost 4 bases and 0 bases respectively, with 5 bases between them. The CDR3 is 12 amino acids. The V gene's germline CDR1 is SGHRS and CDR2 YFSETQ. The chain has TRBV5-1 and TRBJ2-7; D perhaps matches TRBD1 (5 bases). Sample: PBMCs or T cells enriched from blood (not recorded which). The clonotype comes from a human donor in a cohort exposed to, infected with or recovered from COVID-19 (not recorded which). The donor label of this sample is uncertain. CDR3 in amino acids: CASSTGSYEQYF. The CDR3 DNA follows: TGCGCCAGCAGCACAGGCTCCTACGAGCAGTACTTC.